The 29 T cell receptor beta chains presented below share a single source sample, sequenced in a study of graft-versus-host responses after intestinal transplantation. Intraepithelial and lamina propria lymphocytes were freed from processed graft tissue. TCRdb's copy holds only in-frame clones and misses some; the assay was immunoSEQ multiplex PCR. The repertoire holds 4,000 or so clones, 65% to 80% seen once, with approximately 15% in the top ten. This material consisted of ileum tissue, taken approximately 340 days after intestinal transplantation. These receptors all come from a human patient who received an intestinal transplant, so some T cells may come from the graft donor.

The gene calls are TRBV7-9 and TRBJ2-5; 8 bases agree with TRBD2. This CDR3 has 17 residues. Trimming cost V 4 bases and J 0 bases; bases outside gene matches: 10. Germline CDR1 SEHNR, CDR2 FQNEAQ (reference sequence). CDR3 sequence reads: CASSSGVRGGYQETQYF. The CDR3 nucleotides read TGTGCCAGCAGCTCCGGAGTTCGCGGGGGGTACCAAGAGACCCAGTACTTC.

The chain couples TRBV27 to TRBJ1-6, with D unclear. This CDR3 has 16 amino acids. The V end lost 3 bases, the J end lost 0 bases, and 9 bases lay between the germline ends. CDR1 is MNHEY, CDR2 SMNVEV, per germline (reference sequence). CDR3 sequence (DNA): TGTGCCAGCAGTTTGGACGGGAGCTCCTATAATTCACCCCTCCACTTT. Its translation: CASSLDGSSYNSPLHF.

The V gene is TRBV18, the J gene TRBJ2-7; 9 bases are a match to TRBD1. The V gene's germline CDR1 is KGHSH and CDR2 LQKENI. Germline trimming cut 3 bases from V and 0 bases from J; bases unmatched to any gene: 15. The CDR3 totals 19 residues. The CDR3: CASSPNWGQGRPSSYEQYF. DNA of the CDR3: TGTGCCAGCTCACCGAACTGGGGACAGGGTCGTCCGAGCTCCTACGAGCAGTACTTC.

There are a few counts of this clone. This chain joins TRBV2 and TRBJ2-6; D is unclear. This CDR3 has 14 amino acids. V lost 5 bases to trimming and J lost 0 bases, with 5 bases between them. CDR1 is SNHLY, CDR2 FYNNEI, per germline. CDR3 coding DNA: TGTGCCAGCAGTTTTCGCTCTGGGGCCAACGTCCTGACTTTC. This gives the protein CASSFRSGANVLTF.

The chain joins TRBV5-1 to TRBJ2-7, with a possible D match to TRBD1 (5 bases). CDR3 length equals 14 residues. V was clipped by 0 bases and J by 5 bases, with 12 bases between them. The V gene's germline CDR1 is SGHRS and CDR2 YFSETQ. CDR3 loop: CASSLEFGRDEQYF. The CDR3 coding sequence is TGCGCCAGCAGCTTGGAATTCGGCAGGGACGAGCAGTACTTC.

The chain carries TRBV6-1 and TRBJ1-2, with 7 bases that match TRBD1. This CDR3 is 16 amino acids long. V shed 1 base, J shed 5 bases, and the junction held 10 bases outside the gene matches. In germline, CDR1 is MNHNS, CDR2 SASEGT. In nucleotides, the CDR3 is TGTGCCAGCAGTGAAGTGAACGCCAGGGGGACTTATGGCTACACCTTC. Encoded protein: CASSEVNARGTYGYTF.

This chain links TRBV10-3 with TRBJ2-5; perhaps TRBD2 as D (7 bases). V was shortened by 7 bases and J by 5 bases, with 20 bases between the two germline ends. The length of the CDR3 is 15 residues. Germline CDR1 is ENHRY and CDR2 is SYGVKD. CDR3 sequence reads: CAITPTGGRTETQYF. The CDR3 DNA sequence: TGTGCCATCACCCCTACGGGGGGCCGAACCGAGACCCAGTACTTC.

This chain connects TRBV6-5 to TRBJ1-6, with 8 bases identical to TRBD1. The trim removed 2 bases at V and 7 bases at J, leaving 1 base unmatched. The CDR3 spans 14 residues. Germline CDR1 MNHEY, CDR2 SVGAGI. The CDR3 here is CASSYGTGNSPLHF. The CDR3 DNA reads TGTGCCAGCAGTTACGGGACAGGCAATTCACCCCTCCACTTT.

V gene TRBV20-1 combines with J gene TRBJ2-7; tentatively, D is TRBD2 (6 bases). The germline V and J ends were trimmed by 3 bases and 9 bases, with 12 bases remaining between them. The CDR3 totals 11 residues. The germline V gene encodes CDR1 DFQATT and CDR2 SNEGSKA (reference sequence). CDR3 DNA sequence: TGCAGTGCTAGCGGGAGAATGGGGCAGTACTTC. Protein: CSASGRMGQYF.

Only one count was recorded for this clone. The V and J genes are TRBV11-2 and TRBJ2-1; 9 bases align to TRBD2. V was pared by 1 base and J by 8 bases, with 9 bases of the junction left unmatched. The CDR3 is 16 amino acids. The germline gives CDR1 SGHAT, CDR2 FQNNGV. The CDR3 spells CASSLGRAGGVDEQFF. The CDR3 nucleotides read TGTGCCAGCAGCTTAGGTCGAGCGGGGGGTGTGGATGAGCAGTTCTTC. The full variable domain, its missing parts supplied by reference TRBV11-2 and TRBJ2-1, is EAGVAQSPRYKIIEKRQSVAFWCNPISGHATLYWYQQILGQGPKLLIQFQNNGVVDDSQLPKDRFSAERLKGVDSTLKIQPAKLEDSAVYLCASSLGRAGGVDEQFFGPGTRLTVL.

This sequence joins TRBV11-2 and TRBJ2-1; D possibly corresponds to TRBD1 (5 bases). Germline CDR1 and CDR2: SGHAT and FQNNGV. This CDR3 region has 16 residues. The V and J ends lost 1 base and 0 bases respectively, with 10 bases between them. The CDR3 sequence: CASSLGQRSSYNEQFF. Here the CDR3 DNA reads TGTGCCAGCAGCTTAGGACAGAGATCCTCCTACAATGAGCAGTTCTTC.

The chain joins TRBV11-3 to TRBJ2-1; TRBD2 aligns across 7 bases. The CDR3 length is 14 residues. Germline CDR1 SGHNT, CDR2 YENEEA. Losses at the gene ends were 4 bases for V and 8 bases for J; bases not matched to a gene: 8. CDR3 in amino acids: CASSSGLEWDEQFF. In DNA, the CDR3 is TGTGCCAGCAGCTCCGGACTAGAATGGGATGAGCAGTTCTTC.

This chain joins TRBV20-1 and TRBJ2-7; D gene uncertain. Germline assignment: CDR1 DFQATT and CDR2 SNEGSKA (reference sequence). V dropped 3 bases and J dropped 0 bases, with 3 bases sitting between them. This CDR3 region has 11 residues. CDR3 residues: CSASSSYEQYF. The CDR3 DNA sequence: TGCAGTGCTAGCAGCTCCTACGAGCAGTACTTC.

V is TRBV27 and J is TRBJ2-7; D not resolved. This CDR3 region has 13 residues. V was trimmed by 6 bases and J by 0 bases, leaving 9 bases between them. In germline, CDR1 is MNHEY, CDR2 SMNVEV (reference sequence). This CDR3 reads CASRNAVSYEQYF. CDR3 nucleotide sequence: TGTGCCAGCAGGAATGCAGTCTCCTACGAGCAGTACTTC.

V and J are TRBV9 and TRBJ2-3, with TRBD1 matching 7 bases. This CDR3 has 15 residues. The germline CDR1 and CDR2 sequences are SGDLS and YYNGEE. Losses at the gene ends were 3 bases for V and 5 bases for J; bases not matched to a gene: 9. The CDR3: CASSARTGTLDTQYF. DNA of the CDR3: TGTGCCAGCAGCGCGAGGACAGGTACTTTAGATACGCAGTATTTT.

The chain uses TRBV7-9 and TRBJ1-2; 7 nucleotides align to TRBD1. CDR1 and CDR2 from the germline V gene are SEHNR and FQNEAQ (reference sequence). Trimming removed 4 bases from V and 5 bases from J; junction bases left unmatched: 19. The CDR3 is made up of 18 amino acids. The CDR3 loop reads CASSSVGTDSLAGYGYTF. The CDR3 DNA reads TGTGCCAGCAGCTCTGTGGGGACAGATTCCTTAGCGGGGTATGGCTACACCTTC. Full variable domain (rest looked up from reference TRBV7-9 and TRBJ1-2): DTGVSQNPRHKITKRGQNVTFRCDPISEHNRLYWYRQTLGQGPEFLTYFQNEAQLEKSRLLSDRFSAERPKGSFSTLEIQRTEQGDSAMYLCASSSVGTDSLAGYGYTFGSGTRLTVV.

J is TRBJ2-7 and V is TRBV2; D remains unclear. The V gene lost 5 bases and the J gene lost 6 bases, with 11 bases spanning the gap. Germline CDR1 is SNHLY and CDR2 is FYNNEI. This CDR3 contains 12 residues. The CDR3 DNA is TGTGCCAGCAGTAACCCGGGTCGCGAGCAGTACTTC. This translates into CASSNPGREQYF.

The genes are TRBV7-8 and TRBJ2-7; 7 nucleotides align to TRBD1. CDR3 length equals 15 residues. The junction had 11 bases not matched to a gene; V was cut back by 5 bases and J by 4 bases. CDR1 and CDR2 from the germline V gene are SGHVS and FQNEAQ. CDR3 DNA: TGTGCCAGCAGCCCCCGAAGGGGGCGCGGGTACGAGCAGTACTTC. It is translated as CASSPRRGRGYEQYF.

The chain has TRBV6-5 and TRBJ1-2; D call uncertain. CDR1 is MNHEY and CDR2 is SVGAGI in the germline V gene. This CDR3 is built from 11 residues. With 6 bases removed from V and 3 bases from J, the gap between germline ends came to 5 bases. The CDR3 region has the DNA TGTGCCAGCAGCTCTCACTATGGCTACACCTTC. Protein product: CASSSHYGYTF.

The table lists this clone with a few counts. J is TRBJ2-7 and V is TRBV4-2; 10 bases match TRBD2. Germline assignment: CDR1 LGHNA and CDR2 YNFKEQ. V trimming: 0 bases; J trimming: 4 bases; junction bases outside the gene matches: 3. The length of the CDR3 is 15 residues. This chain's CDR3 is CASSQDETSGYEQYF. The CDR3 DNA follows: TGTGCCAGCAGCCAAGATGAGACTAGCGGGTACGAGCAGTACTTC.

The genes are TRBV10-3 and TRBJ2-3, with 10 bases identical to TRBD1. Germline trimming cut 0 bases from V and 4 bases from J; bases unmatched to any gene: 1. Germline CDR1 is ENHRY and CDR2 is SYGVKD. CDR3 length: 15 residues. CDR3 DNA sequence: TGTGCCATCAGTGAGTCCGGGACAGGGGCAGATACGCAGTATTTT. It is translated as CAISESGTGADTQYF.

The J gene is TRBJ2-2, the V gene TRBV4-1; no reliable D call. CDR1 and CDR2 from the germline V gene are MGHRA and YSYEKL. The CDR3 loop spans 15 amino acids. Trimming removed 2 bases at V and 7 bases at J, with 14 bases between. In DNA form, the CDR3 reads TGCGCCAGCAGCCAACCGACCCGAGGTGTCGGGGAGCTGTTTTTT. Translated, it gives CASSQPTRGVGELFF.

This sequence joins TRBV6-4 and TRBJ2-1; D uncertain. Per the germline V gene, CDR1 is MRHNA and CDR2 is SNTAGT. The ends were cut back, 2 bases at V and 9 bases at J, with 11 bases in the middle. This CDR3 has 13 residues. CDR3 region: CASSDVHSVEQFF. DNA for the CDR3: TGTGCCAGCAGTGACGTCCACAGTGTTGAGCAGTTCTTC.

The V and J genes are TRBV6-1 and TRBJ2-2; 8 bases fit TRBD2. The CDR3 is made up of 15 amino acids. After removal of 3 bases from V and 5 bases from J, the junction contained 5 bases not matched to a gene. Germline assignment: CDR1 MNHNS and CDR2 SASEGT. The CDR3 DNA sequence: TGTGCCAGCAGTGACGGACTAGCTCGAACCGGGGAGCTGTTTTTT. Amino acids: CASSDGLARTGELFF.

This chain joins TRBV5-1 and TRBJ2-7; weak D call: TRBD1 (5 bases). The germline V gene has CDR1 SGHRS and CDR2 YFSETQ. V was trimmed by 2 bases and J by 4 bases, leaving 13 bases between them. This CDR3 is 14 amino acids long. The chain's CDR3 is CASSFAQGPYEQYF. The DNA for the CDR3 is TGCGCCAGCAGCTTCGCGCAGGGCCCTTACGAGCAGTACTTC.

The V and J genes are TRBV5-5 and TRBJ1-2; D uncertain. V was clipped by 0 bases and J by 14 bases, with 23 bases between them. CDR1 is SGHKS and CDR2 is YYEKEE in the germline V gene (reference sequence). The CDR3 is 15 amino acids. CDR3: CASSLGTGNPLRWTF. CDR3 DNA sequence: TGTGCCAGCAGCTTGGGGACCGGGAATCCTCTGCGGTGGACCTTC.

The chain joins TRBV10-1 to TRBJ1-1, with D possibly matching TRBD1 (5 bases). Germline V gene data show CDR1 as WNHNN and CDR2 as SYGVQD (reference sequence). The V gene lost 9 bases and the J gene lost 7 bases, with 39 bases spanning the gap. The CDR3 consists of 20 residues. Here the CDR3 reads CASTTILQEPHLELTREAFF. The DNA of the CDR3 is TGCGCCAGTACGACGATCTTACAGGAGCCCCACCTCGAACTAACCCGTGAAGCTTTCTTT.

The chain couples TRBV5-1 to TRBJ1-4, with D possibly being TRBD1 (6 bases). V shed 3 bases and J shed 3 bases, with 15 bases lying between them. This CDR3 region has 16 residues. Germline V gives CDR1 SGHRS, CDR2 YFSETQ. The CDR3 nucleotides are TGCGCCAGCAGCTCGCTAGGGGGAAAGGCTAATGAAAAACTGTTTTTT. Amino acid sequence: CASSSLGGKANEKLFF.

Written as DNA, the CDR3 is TGTGCCAGCAGCGCGGGATGGGGGGGGAACACTGAAGCTTTCTTT. This codes for CASSAGWGGNTEAFF. This chain uses TRBV9 with TRBJ1-1; D possibly corresponds to TRBD1 (5 bases). In germline, CDR1 is SGDLS, CDR2 YYNGEE. The length of the CDR3 is 15 residues. Trimming stripped 3 bases from V and 1 base from J, with 13 bases between.